The clone carrying this TCR beta chain was observed many times. The antigen remains undetermined. This sample was included in a study of human T cells and chemical hapten exposure. Time point in this sample: patch test 1, 2 weeks after DPC sensitization. Indicated treatment: therapeutic diphenylcyclopropenone sensitization with weekly scalp DPC. Separate cDNA molecules received unique molecular identifiers, which the library attached to them. TCRdb passed the RACE reads through MiXCR, listing each CDR3 protein once. The sample has about 71,000 distinct CDR3 sequences, more than 8% seen once; the top ten hold roughly 3.3%. General study points: There was no change with DPC sensitization in TCRs above 1 in 1000 frequency.

CDR1 MDHEN and CDR2 SYDVKM come from the germline V gene. V lost 4 bases, J lost 1 base, and 11 bases stayed unmatched. CDR3 length: 17 residues. The TCR sequence derives from a woman in her 40s with alopecia areata. Some clones in this sample may be carry-over from other donors' samples. Sequencing used whole blood, obtained in connection with sensitization to the hapten diphenylcyclopropenone (DPC). The chain has TRBV28 and TRBJ2-7; 9 bases line up with TRBD2. CDR3 in amino acids: CASSYIFSGGNSYEQYF. For the CDR3, the DNA is TGTGCCAGCAGTTACATTTTTAGCGGGGGAAATTCCTACGAGCAGTACTTC.